What follows are 28 T cell receptor beta chains derived from one specimen sequenced in a study of CD8 T cells in ankylosing spondylitis. TCRdb independently ran MiXCR on the 5' RACE reads; one entry per CDR3 protein. The table includes 250,000 or so distinct CDR3 sequences, 18% detected once. Sequencing was carried out using blood, either unsorted or a sorted T cell fraction (not recorded which). These TCRs come from a male donor with ankylosing spondylitis or in good health (not recorded which).

This clonotype was detected ten times or more. The chain combines TRBV29-1 with TRBJ2-7; weak D call: TRBD1 (5 bases). CDR1 and CDR2 (germline): SQVTM, ANQGSEA. The CDR3 has 12 residues. Trimming cost V 6 bases and J 3 bases, with 12 bases left between them. The CDR3 nucleotides read TGCAGCGTGGACACCGACAGCTACGAGCAGTACTTC. It codes for CSVDTDSYEQYF.

This clonotype occurred a few times. The chain carries TRBV28 and TRBJ2-1, with 10 bases identical to TRBD2. Germline lookup yields CDR1 MDHEN and CDR2 SYDVKM. This CDR3 has 15 amino acids. V was clipped by 2 bases and J by 7 bases; unmatched bases: 5. The CDR3 bases are TGTGCCAGCAGTTTACGCCTAGCGGGGGTTAATGAGCAGTTCTTC. It encodes CASSLRLAGVNEQFF. Complete variable domain (other parts from reference TRBV28 and TRBJ2-1): DVKVTQSSRYLVKRTGEKVFLECVQDMDHENMFWYRQDPGLGLRLIYFSYDVKMKEKGDIPEGYSVSREKKERFSLILESASTNQTSMYLCASSLRLAGVNEQFFGPGTRLTVL.

This clonotype occurred a few times. The chain carries TRBV20-1 and TRBJ1-1; D is unclear. The CDR3 extends over 12 amino acids. Germline lookup yields CDR1 DFQATT and CDR2 SNEGSKA (reference sequence). V gave up 0 bases and J gave up 4 bases, with 6 bases separating them. CDR3 sequence reads: CSARDQTTEAFF. The DNA of the CDR3 is TGCAGTGCTAGAGATCAGACCACTGAAGCTTTCTTT.

This clonotype showed up just a few times. This chain uses TRBV9 with TRBJ2-7, with 13 nucleotides matching TRBD2. CDR1 is SGDLS and CDR2 is YYNGEE in the germline V gene. V was clipped by 3 bases and J by 4 bases; unmatched bases: 4. This CDR3 region has 15 residues. CDR3: CASSAGLAGEYEQYF. The CDR3 nucleotides read TGTGCCAGCAGCGCTGGACTAGCGGGGGAGTACGAGCAGTACTTC.

The rearrangement uses TRBV7-9 and TRBJ1-4; D gene ambiguous. This CDR3 comprises 16 residues. Trimming pared 5 bases from V and 0 bases from J, leaving 13 bases between. Germline CDR1 and CDR2: SEHNR and FQNEAQ (reference sequence). The CDR3 coding sequence is TGTGCCAGCAGCCCTCACGGTGATACAACTAATGAAAAACTGTTTTTT. This sequence encodes CASSPHGDTTNEKLFF.

The V and J genes are TRBV5-1 and TRBJ2-2; 14 bases line up with TRBD2. Germline CDR1 reads SGHRS; CDR2 reads YFSETQ. V was clipped by 4 bases and J by 1 base; unmatched bases: 6. The CDR3 has 18 residues. CDR3 residues: CASSAGLAGGKNTGELFF. Here the CDR3 DNA reads TGCGCCAGCAGCGCAGGACTAGCGGGAGGAAAGAACACCGGGGAGCTGTTTTTT.

This rearrangement joins TRBV14 to TRBJ2-2, with D unclear. Germline CDR1 reads SGHDN; CDR2 reads FVKESK. The CDR3 runs 12 residues. V lost 0 bases, J lost 6 bases, and 2 bases lay in between. DNA of the CDR3: TGTGCCAGCAGCCAAGACTCCGGGGAGCTGTTTTTT. This encodes CASSQDSGELFF.

The sample holds a few counts of this clonotype. The genes are TRBV20-1 and TRBJ2-3, with 7 bases that match TRBD2. V lost 3 bases, J lost 0 bases, and 6 bases stayed unmatched. Looked up from germline, CDR1 is DFQATT and CDR2 is SNEGSKA (reference sequence). This CDR3 region has 15 residues. The CDR3 reads CSASAAGLSTDTQYF. CDR3 bases: TGCAGTGCTAGCGCAGCGGGACTCAGCACAGATACGCAGTATTTT.

This chain connects TRBV5-4 to TRBJ2-7; TRBD1 aligns across 9 bases. With 2 bases clipped from V and 2 bases from J, the junction kept 17 bases outside the gene matches. Germline V gene data show CDR1 as SGHNT and CDR2 as YYREEE (reference sequence). This CDR3 has 19 residues. The CDR3 loop reads CASSFLSPSAGQGTYEQYF. The CDR3 DNA follows: TGTGCCAGCAGCTTTCTCTCCCCCTCGGCGGGACAGGGAACCTACGAGCAGTACTTC.

The rearrangement joins TRBV7-2 to TRBJ2-1; D ambiguous. The CDR3 loop spans 16 amino acids. CDR1 is SGHTA and CDR2 is FQGNSA in the germline V gene. V lost 5 bases, J lost 4 bases, and 18 bases lay in between. Written as DNA, the CDR3 is TGTGCCAGCAGCCTGACGACACCCCGAAGATACAATGAGCAGTTCTTC. This translates into CASSLTTPRRYNEQFF.

The gene calls are TRBV24-1 and TRBJ2-1; 7 nucleotides align to TRBD2. V lost 6 bases to trimming and J lost 0 bases; unmatched junction nucleotides: 13. The CDR3 covers 18 residues. Germline CDR1 and CDR2: KGHDR and SFDVKD. CDR3 protein: CATSPSGLVGHSYNEQFF. CDR3 in DNA: TGTGCCACCAGTCCTAGTGGACTAGTCGGACACTCCTACAATGAGCAGTTCTTC.

Note on this clonotype: One junction end disagrees with the germline gene, perhaps due to a read error. The chain couples TRBV6-1 to TRBJ1-5; 8 bases map to TRBD1. CDR1 and CDR2 (germline): MNHNS, SASEGT. CDR3 length equals 13 residues. As DNA, the CDR3 is TGTCCCAGCAGTCCACAGGGGGAGCGGCCCCAGCATTTT. Translating it yields CPSSPQGERPQHF.

This clonotype was recorded a few times. This chain links TRBV20-1 with TRBJ1-2, with D possibly matching TRBD1 (6 bases). The ends were cut back, 3 bases at V and 8 bases at J, with 19 bases in the middle. Germline-derived CDR1 and CDR2 are DFQATT and SNEGSKA (reference sequence). This CDR3 is 14 amino acids long. CDR3 protein: CSASYPGVIRGYTF. Here the CDR3 DNA reads TGCAGTGCTAGCTATCCAGGGGTGATCAGAGGCTACACCTTC.

This CDR3 reads CAILTSAAGELFF. CDR3 DNA sequence: TGTGCCATCCTTACTAGCGCGGCCGGGGAGCTGTTTTTT. The genes are TRBV10-3 and TRBJ2-2, with 7 bases that match TRBD2. Germline V gene sequence: CDR1 ENHRY, CDR2 SYGVKD. This CDR3 region has 13 residues. V trimming: 8 bases; J trimming: 6 bases; junction bases outside the gene matches: 6.

The sample holds a few counts of this clonotype. V and J are TRBV11-1 and TRBJ2-7; unclear D gene. The CDR3 extends over 14 amino acids. Germline V gene data show CDR1 as SGHAT and CDR2 as FQDESV (reference sequence). The V and J ends lost 3 bases and 4 bases respectively, with 13 bases between them. For the CDR3, the DNA is TGTGCCAGCAGCTTCGAGACGCAGAATTACGAGCAGTACTTC. Translated, it gives CASSFETQNYEQYF.

The CDR3 is CASSQASSGMASTGELFF. The DNA for the CDR3 is TGCGCCAGCAGCCAAGCAAGTAGCGGGATGGCCAGCACCGGGGAGCTGTTTTTT. This sequence joins TRBV4-3 and TRBJ2-2; 8 nucleotides line up with TRBD2. CDR1 and CDR2 from the germline V gene are LGHNA and YSLEER. The CDR3 consists of 18 residues. The V and J ends lost 1 base and 4 bases, in that order; junction bases with no gene match: 11.

This clonotype came up many times. The chain employs TRBV6-1 and TRBJ2-7; 8 bases are shared with TRBD2. V dropped 4 bases and J dropped 0; count of bases not matched to a gene: 2. Germline-derived CDR1 and CDR2 are MNHNS and SASEGT. CDR3 length: 14 amino acids. The CDR3 sequence: CASSATSVSYEQYF. The CDR3 DNA sequence: TGTGCCAGCAGTGCGACTAGCGTCTCCTACGAGCAGTACTTC.

This clonotype was seen only a few times. The V call is TRBV28, the J call TRBJ2-5; TRBD1 is a possible D gene (6 bases). The V end lost 3 bases, the J end lost 1 base, and 15 bases lay between the germline ends. There are 16 residues in the CDR3. CDR1 and CDR2 from the germline V gene are MDHEN and SYDVKM. The CDR3 is CASSFTGPRSQETQYF. CDR3 bases: TGTGCCAGCAGTTTCACAGGGCCCCGGAGCCAAGAGACCCAGTACTTC.

The chain has TRBV3-1 and TRBJ2-1; 7 nucleotides align to TRBD2. There are 15 residues in the CDR3. V shed 3 bases and J 4 bases; nucleotides not matched to a gene: 6. Germline V lookup: CDR1 LGHDT, CDR2 YNNKEL (reference sequence). CDR3 protein: CASSQSASGYNEQFF. CDR3 in DNA: TGTGCCAGCAGCCAGTCGGCTAGCGGTTACAATGAGCAGTTCTTC.

Only a few counts were recorded for this clonotype. The chain employs TRBV6-1 and TRBJ2-5; tentative D call: TRBD2 (6 bases). Germline V gene data show CDR1 as MNHNS and CDR2 as SASEGT. The length of the CDR3 is 14 residues. Trimming pared 1 base from V and 5 bases from J, leaving 11 bases between. The DNA of the CDR3 is TGTGCCAGCAGTGAAGGGAGGGGTCACGAGACCCAGTACTTC. This sequence encodes CASSEGRGHETQYF.

This chain joins TRBV19 and TRBJ1-5; 9 nucleotides line up with TRBD1. This CDR3 has 17 amino acids. V was pared by 1 base and J by 2 bases, with 6 bases of the junction left unmatched. Looked up from germline, CDR1 is LNHDA and CDR2 is SQIVND (reference sequence). The CDR3 region is CASSIGNTGGGNQPQHF. In nucleotides, the CDR3 is TGTGCCAGTAGTATAGGGAACACAGGGGGCGGCAATCAGCCCCAGCATTTT.

Many counts were recorded for this clonotype. The rearrangement joins TRBV6-2 or TRBV6-3 to TRBJ2-2; TRBD2 matches at 13 bases. The CDR3 length is 17 residues. Germline loops: CDR1 MNHEY, CDR2 SVGEGT. With V trimmed by 4 bases and J by 2 bases, 4 bases remained unmatched. CDR3 sequence reads: CASSWTSGRTNTGELFF. In DNA, the CDR3 is TGTGCCAGCAGTTGGACTAGCGGGAGAACCAACACCGGGGAGCTGTTTTTT.

V gene TRBV5-1 combines with J gene TRBJ1-4; the D gene is possibly TRBD1 (5 bases). Germline V gives CDR1 SGHRS, CDR2 YFSETQ. Deletions cut 0 bases from V and 3 bases from J, with 9 bases between. The CDR3 is 15 residues long. The CDR3 loop is CASSLEGLPNEKLFF. The CDR3 DNA sequence: TGCGCCAGCAGCTTGGAGGGGTTACCTAATGAAAAACTGTTTTTT.

In this sample, this clonotype turned up a few times. The chain carries TRBV4-3 and TRBJ2-7; tentative D call: TRBD2 (5 bases). The V gene's germline CDR1 is LGHNA and CDR2 YSLEER. The CDR3 covers 16 residues. Trimming pared 0 bases from V and 0 bases from J, leaving 12 bases between. CDR3 sequence (DNA): TGCGCCAGCAGCCAAGACCGGGGAATTACCTCCTACGAGCAGTACTTC. Its protein product is CASSQDRGITSYEQYF.

V gene TRBV4-1 combines with J gene TRBJ2-7, with D unclear. Germline V gene sequence: CDR1 MGHRA, CDR2 YSYEKL. CDR3 length: 14 amino acids. V was pared by 0 bases and J by 2 bases, with 8 bases between. The DNA for the CDR3 is TGCGCCAGCAGCCAAGAGGGCCAGCCCTACGAGCAGTACTTC. Protein sequence: CASSQEGQPYEQYF.

This clonotype showed up just a few times. The V and J genes are TRBV9 and TRBJ1-2; a weak D match, TRBD1 (5 bases). V gave up 0 bases and J gave up 2 bases, with 11 bases separating them. The CDR3 loop spans 15 amino acids. Germline CDR1 and CDR2: SGDLS and YYNGEE. The CDR3 nucleotides read TGTGCCAGCAGCGTAGGAAGAGGGGCGAACTATGGCTACACCTTC. As protein: CASSVGRGANYGYTF.

This chain joins TRBV12-3 or TRBV12-4 and TRBJ2-7; the match to TRBD2 covers 11 bases. The J segment lost 7 bases and the V segment lost 7 bases, leaving 18 bases of the junction unmatched. CDR3 length equals 17 residues. The CDR3: CASTSSLGLAGGAEQYF. The CDR3 DNA reads TGTGCCAGCACCTCTTCTTTAGGGCTAGCGGGAGGAGCGGAGCAGTACTTC.

The chain links TRBV6-2 or TRBV6-3 to TRBJ2-3; 7 bases align to TRBD2. V was pared by 7 bases and J by 5 bases, with 3 bases of the junction left unmatched. In germline, CDR1 is MNHEY, CDR2 SVGEGT. The CDR3 loop spans 12 amino acids. CDR3 region: CASTGRGDTQYF. CDR3 bases: TGTGCCAGCACGGGGAGGGGAGATACGCAGTATTTT.